These 23 T cell receptor beta chains originate from one sample sequenced in a study of T cells in Graves' hyperthyroidism and ophthalmopathy. TCR beta CDR3 regions were amplified from RNA transcripts. During a first-round RT-PCR of the TCR CDR3, the HTBI primer set was used. TCRdb called the multiplex PCR reads again in MiXCR, with one record for every CDR3 protein. The sample has approximately 600,000 distinct CDR3 sequences, roughly 15% seen once. Sequencing was performed on blood. Every receptor here comes from a woman aged 35 to 49 with Graves' ophthalmopathy.

The table lists this clonotype with many counts. This sequence joins TRBV5-1 and TRBJ1-2; possible D gene TRBD1, 6 bases. Germline CDR1 and CDR2: SGHRS and YFSETQ. V lost 5 bases to trimming and J lost 9 bases, with 23 bases between them. CDR3 length: 15 amino acids. CDR3 sequence reads: CASSRTRQAAERYTF. The CDR3, as DNA: TGCGCCAGCAGTAGAACTAGACAGGCGGCGGAGCGCTACACCTTC.

This clonotype was observed many times. The chain is built from TRBV12-3 or TRBV12-4 and TRBJ1-5; a weak D match, TRBD1 (6 bases). V was clipped by 6 bases and J by 1 base, with 13 bases between them. This CDR3 has 15 amino acids. The DNA for the CDR3 is TGTGCCAGCAGCCCCGGACAGACAAGCAATCAGCCCCAGCATTTT. This translates into CASSPGQTSNQPQHF.

Many counts were recorded for this clonotype. The V gene is TRBV5-1, the J gene TRBJ2-6; D possibly corresponds to TRBD1 (5 bases). Germline V lookup: CDR1 SGHRS, CDR2 YFSETQ. Trimming cost V 0 bases and J 6 bases, with 10 bases left between them. The length of the CDR3 is 15 residues. The CDR3 region is CASSLARDEANVLTF. The CDR3, as DNA: TGCGCCAGCAGCTTGGCCAGGGATGAGGCCAACGTCCTGACTTTC.

Ten or more counts support this clonotype. The J gene is TRBJ2-7, the V gene TRBV3-1, with 11 bases fitting TRBD2. This CDR3 comprises 16 residues. With V trimmed by 4 bases and J by 0 bases, 5 bases remained unmatched. Germline CDR1 reads LGHDT; CDR2 reads YNNKEL (reference sequence). CDR3 nucleotide sequence: TGTGCCAGCAGCCCCAGACTAGCGGGGAACTCCTACGAGCAGTACTTC. This codes for CASSPRLAGNSYEQYF.

This clonotype occurred many times. CDR3 DNA sequence: TGTGCTAGTGGTTTGGTAGGGTCCTTCTCCGAGCAGTACTTC. Its translation: CASGLVGSFSEQYF. The chain couples TRBV12-5 to TRBJ2-7; D is unclear. V lost 0 bases and J lost 6, with 12 bases in between. CDR1 LGHNT and CDR2 FRNRAP come from the germline V gene. This CDR3 is 14 amino acids long.

This clonotype occurred a few times. V gene TRBV18 combines with J gene TRBJ1-2, with a weak D call TRBD1 (5 bases). CDR3 length equals 14 residues. Germline CDR1 is KGHSH and CDR2 is LQKENI. The V end was cut by 2 bases, the J end by 4 bases, with 11 bases between. As DNA, the CDR3 is TGTGCCAGCTCACCATTGGCAGGGAGCTATGGCTACACCTTC. Amino acid sequence: CASSPLAGSYGYTF. The full variable domain, its missing parts supplied by reference TRBV18 and TRBJ1-2, is NAGVMQNPRHLVRRRGQEARLRCSPMKGHSHVYWYRQLPEEGLKFMVYLQKENIIDESGMPKERFSAEFPKEGPSILRIQQVVRGDSAAYFCASSPLAGSYGYTFGSGTRLTVV.

This clonotype was observed many times. The chain combines TRBV11-1 with TRBJ2-7; D is unresolved. The CDR3 extends over 13 amino acids. V was cut by 0 bases and J by 4 bases, with 7 bases left in between. Germline CDR1 is SGHAT and CDR2 is FQDESV (reference sequence). In nucleotides, the CDR3 is TGTGCCAGCAGCTTAGCCCAGACTTACGAGCAGTACTTC. Encoded protein: CASSLAQTYEQYF.

This clonotype came up many times. The rearrangement joins TRBV12-3 or TRBV12-4 to TRBJ1-3, with unresolved D. V shed 6 bases and J shed 2 bases, with 8 bases lying between them. This CDR3 has 13 amino acids. CDR3 nucleotide sequence: TGTGCCAGCAGCTTTAAAGCTGGAAACACCATATATTTT. It is translated as CASSFKAGNTIYF.

This clonotype was recorded a few times. The rearrangement uses TRBV6-1 and TRBJ2-5; 9 bases match TRBD2. Trimming at V came to 7 bases and at J to 4 bases, leaving 10 bases not matched to a gene. Germline V CDR1 and CDR2: MNHNS, SASEGT. This CDR3 is built from 15 residues. The CDR3 nucleotides read TGTGCCAGCAACGGCGGCGGGAGGGCCCGAGAGACCCAGTACTTC. Translated: CASNGGGRARETQYF.

There are a few counts of this clonotype. The V gene is TRBV5-4, the J gene TRBJ2-3; 10 bases line up with TRBD2. The CDR3 is 17 residues long. CDR1 SGHNT and CDR2 YYREEE come from the germline V gene (reference sequence). J was trimmed by 0 bases and V by 0 bases; bases with no gene match: 4. CDR3 sequence (DNA): TGTGCCAGCAGCTTGGGGGTAGCGGGAGGAAGCACAGATACGCAGTATTTT. Translated: CASSLGVAGGSTDTQYF.

This clonotype was counted at least ten times. This chain connects TRBV6-1 to TRBJ2-2; the D call may be TRBD1 or TRBD2 (6 bases each). Trimming shortened V by 6 bases and J by 4 bases, and 12 bases separated the two germline ends. Germline V CDR1 and CDR2: MNHNS, SASEGT. This CDR3 spans 14 amino acids. In DNA form, the CDR3 reads TGTGCCAGCAGGGTAGGGGGGAGCACCGGGGAGCTGTTTTTT. This translates into CASRVGGSTGELFF.

The chain is built from TRBV7-3 and TRBJ2-5, with 16 bases that match TRBD2. Germline V lookup: CDR1 SGHTA, CDR2 FQGTGA. V was clipped by 5 bases and J by 3 bases; unmatched bases: 9. The CDR3 length is 18 residues. The DNA of the CDR3 is TGTGCCAGCAGCCCCACGGGACTAGCGGGAGGGCACGAAGAGACCCAGTACTTC. Protein: CASSPTGLAGGHEETQYF.

The chain combines TRBV19 with TRBJ1-2; no definite D call. Germline V gene data show CDR1 as LNHDA and CDR2 as SQIVND (reference sequence). The CDR3 has 13 amino acids. V lost 7 bases and J lost 3, with 12 bases in between. CDR3 sequence (DNA): TGTGCCAGTAAGGATATATCATACTATGGCTACACCTTC. Translating it yields CASKDISYYGYTF.

This clonotype has only a few counts. This rearrangement joins TRBV15 to TRBJ1-1, with D tentatively TRBD1 (6 bases). The CDR3 loop spans 15 amino acids. Trimming removed 3 bases from V and 6 bases from J, with 17 bases in between. CDR1 is LNHNV, CDR2 YYDKDF, per germline (reference sequence). Here the CDR3 reads CATSRWGAGQSEAFF. CDR3 bases: TGTGCCACCAGCAGGTGGGGGGCGGGTCAGTCTGAAGCTTTCTTT.

This clonotype was detected many times. Because the CDR3's place on the DNA is in doubt, the DNA is left out and the CDR3 is given as listed by TCRdb. The chain employs TRBV13 and TRBJ2-7; the table's D call, TRBD1, has no DNA check behind it. Germline assignment: CDR1 PRHDT and CDR2 FYEKMQ (reference sequence). The CDR3 is 14 amino acids long, termini counted. CDR3 sequence: CASSSDTFGFEQYF.

This clonotype turned up a few times. This sequence joins TRBV28 and TRBJ2-3, with TRBD2 matching 10 bases. Germline V gene lookup returns CDR1 MDHEN and CDR2 SYDVKM. The trim removed 6 bases at V and 9 bases at J, leaving 15 bases unmatched. This CDR3 contains 16 residues. The CDR3 sequence is CASSSGLALTRPTQYF. CDR3 nucleotide sequence: TGTGCCAGCAGCTCGGGACTAGCGCTAACTCGGCCGACGCAGTATTTT.

This clonotype was counted many times. The chain couples TRBV28 to TRBJ1-1, with D unclear. CDR3 length: 16 residues. The ends were cut back, 0 bases at V and 3 bases at J, with 14 bases in the middle. Germline CDR1 MDHEN, CDR2 SYDVKM. This chain's CDR3 is CASSLCFKGGDTEAFF. The CDR3 coding sequence is TGTGCCAGCAGTTTATGCTTTAAGGGAGGTGACACTGAAGCTTTCTTT.

V and J are TRBV28 and TRBJ1-1; TRBD1 matches 8 bases. CDR1 is MDHEN and CDR2 is SYDVKM in the germline V gene. V lost 5 bases, J lost 5 bases, and 7 bases stayed unmatched. CDR3 length: 14 amino acids. The CDR3 coding sequence is TGTGCCAGCAGTACCAGACAGGGGTGGACTGAAGCTTTCTTT. Translation gives CASSTRQGWTEAFF.

There are many counts of this clonotype. The chain carries TRBV5-1 and TRBJ2-7, with a possible D match to TRBD2 (5 bases). Germline CDR1 and CDR2: SGHRS and YFSETQ. Trimming removed 1 base at V and 6 bases at J, with 17 bases between. The CDR3 spans 15 residues. The chain's CDR3 is CASSLKSGVEVEQYF. The CDR3 DNA reads as TGCGCCAGCAGCTTGAAATCTGGAGTGGAGGTCGAGCAGTACTTC.

This clonotype was seen at least ten times. The chain joins TRBV27 to TRBJ2-2; D is uncertain. This CDR3 is built from 17 residues. Germline V gives CDR1 MNHEY, CDR2 SMNVEV (reference sequence). V lost 0 bases and J 6 bases, leaving 17 bases between the germline ends. The CDR3 DNA reads TGTGCCAGCAGTTTATCGTGGGGTTGGGCACACGCCGGGGAGCTGTTTTTT. Residues: CASSLSWGWAHAGELFF.

This clonotype has just a few counts. The V gene is TRBV7-9, the J gene TRBJ2-7; D is unresolved. CDR1 SEHNR and CDR2 FQNEAQ come from the germline V gene (reference sequence). V lost 5 bases, J lost 6 bases, and 11 bases lay in between. This CDR3 spans 12 amino acids. The chain's CDR3 is CASSARLGEQYF. The DNA for the CDR3 is TGTGCCAGCAGCGCAAGATTGGGCGAGCAGTACTTC.

This clonotype appeared many times. This chain uses TRBV29-1 with TRBJ2-7; 8 bases line up with TRBD2. Germline CDR1 and CDR2: SQVTM and ANQGSEA. The J segment lost 6 bases and the V segment lost 3 bases, leaving 7 bases of the junction unmatched. The CDR3 contains 13 residues. The CDR3 reads CSVDYPGGSEQYF. The CDR3 nucleotides read TGCAGCGTTGATTATCCGGGAGGGTCCGAGCAGTACTTC.

This clonotype was detected many times. J is TRBJ2-6 and V is TRBV4-1, with TRBD1 identical over 7 bases. This CDR3 spans 17 amino acids. V trimming: 4 bases; J trimming: 4 bases; junction bases outside the gene matches: 10. Germline lookup yields CDR1 MGHRA and CDR2 YSYEKL. In DNA, the CDR3 is TGCGCCAGCAGCCGGTTCACAGGGGTATCAGGGGCCAACGTCCTGACTTTC. This codes for CASSRFTGVSGANVLTF.